These 16 T cell receptor beta chains were sequenced from one sample in a study of human T cells and chemical hapten exposure. Indicated time point: patch test 1, 2 weeks after DPC sensitization. Regarding treatment: therapeutic diphenylcyclopropenone sensitization with weekly scalp DPC. TCRdb analysed the RACE reads with MiXCR anew, one entry per CDR3 protein. The sample shows about 110,000 distinct CDR3 sequences, roughly 9.6% of them seen only once. Material: whole blood, obtained in connection with sensitization to the hapten diphenylcyclopropenone (DPC). All receptors derive from a woman aged 35 to 49 with alopecia areata. Some clones in this sample may be carry-over from other donors' samples.

Ten or more counts support this clonotype. The V and J genes are TRBV7-6 and TRBJ2-7; D is perhaps TRBD1 (5 bases). Germline assignment: CDR1 SGHVS and CDR2 FNYEAQ. The CDR3 is made up of 14 amino acids. With 5 bases removed from V and 2 bases from J, the gap between germline ends came to 13 bases. CDR3 nucleotide sequence: TGTGCCAGCAGCCGAGAACAGGCCCCCTACGAGCAGTACTTC. The encoded protein is CASSREQAPYEQYF.

Regarding this clonotype: This may arise from a read error, as a much more abundant clone is one base away. The CDR3 protein is CASSLGLAGDGQFF. In nucleotides, the CDR3 is TGTGCCAGCAGCCTCGGACTAGCGGGAGATGGGCAGTTCTTC. The chain is built from TRBV7-8 and TRBJ2-1; TRBD2 matches at 13 bases. From germline, CDR1 is SGHVS and CDR2 FQNEAQ. This CDR3 has 14 amino acids. V dropped 5 bases and J dropped 12; count of bases not matched to a gene: 7.

In its sample, this clonotype was seen a few times. The chain has TRBV29-1 and TRBJ1-2; D is unresolved. The CDR3 is made up of 10 amino acids. In germline, CDR1 is SQVTM, CDR2 ANQGSEA. V was pared by 5 bases and J by 4 bases, with 5 bases between. CDR3 loop: CSVWGYGYTF. DNA for the CDR3: TGCAGCGTTTGGGGCTATGGCTACACCTTC. The variable domain in full, completed from reference TRBV29-1 and TRBJ1-2, reads SAVISQKPSRDICQRGTSLTIQCQVDSQVTMMFWYRQQPGQSLTLIATANQGSEATYESGFVIDKFPISRPNLTFSTLTVSNMSPEDSSIYLCSVWGYGYTFGSGTRLTVV.

The rearrangement uses TRBV5-1 and TRBJ2-1; no clear D gene. The CDR3 has 16 amino acids. Trimming removed 0 bases at V and 2 bases at J, with 12 bases between. Germline V gene sequence: CDR1 SGHRS, CDR2 YFSETQ. The CDR3 bases are TGCGCCAGCAGCTTGGGGGCCAGTGCCACCTACAATGAGCAGTTCTTC. It codes for CASSLGASATYNEQFF.

V usage is TRBV2 and J usage is TRBJ2-4; possibly TRBD2 for D (5 bases). Germline lookup yields CDR1 SNHLY and CDR2 FYNNEI. This CDR3 is built from 15 residues. Trimming removed 1 base from V and 1 base from J, with 8 bases in between. CDR3 protein: CASSEDGVAKNIQYF. CDR3 coding DNA: TGTGCCAGCAGTGAAGACGGGGTTGCCAAAAACATTCAGTACTTC.

The sample holds a few counts of this clonotype. This chain connects TRBV27 to TRBJ2-7; possibly TRBD1 for D (5 bases). Trimming removed 5 bases at V and 0 bases at J, with 11 bases between. The CDR3 consists of 14 residues. Per germline, CDR1 MNHEY and CDR2 SMNVEV (reference sequence). CDR3 region: CASSGQGTSYEQYF. DNA of the CDR3: TGTGCCAGCAGTGGGCAGGGTACCTCCTACGAGCAGTACTTC.

As DNA, the CDR3 is TGCAGCGCCGGGGGGGGAAGCTCCTACAATGAGCAGTTCTTC. The encoded protein is CSAGGGSSYNEQFF. The V and J genes are TRBV29-1 and TRBJ2-1, with 8 bases identical to TRBD2. The germline gives CDR1 SQVTM, CDR2 ANQGSEA. This CDR3 is built from 14 residues. The junction had 5 bases not matched to a gene; V was cut back by 7 bases and J by 0 bases.

In this sample, this clonotype turned up many times. V is TRBV2 and J is TRBJ1-4; D may be TRBD1 (6 bases). The germline V gene has CDR1 SNHLY and CDR2 FYNNEI. The CDR3 contains 12 residues. V was clipped by 6 bases and J by 4 bases, with 6 bases between them. As DNA, the CDR3 is TGTGCCAGCAGCAGGGGTAATGAAAAACTGTTTTTT. It translates to CASSRGNEKLFF. Combining the CDR3 with reference TRBV2 and TRBJ1-4 gives the whole variable domain EPEVTQTPSHQVTQMGQEVILRCVPISNHLYFYWYRQILGQKVEFLVSFYNNEISEKSEIFDDQFSVERPDGSNFTLKIRSTKLEDSAMYFCASSRGNEKLFFGSGTQLSVL.

This clonotype was detected only a few times. The V and J genes are TRBV30 and TRBJ2-1; D unresolved. Germline assignment: CDR1 GTSNPN and CDR2 SVGIG (reference sequence). The CDR3 is 14 residues long. With 0 bases removed from V and 0 bases from J, the gap between germline ends came to 6 bases. The CDR3 is CAWSVSSSYNEQFF. CDR3 bases: TGTGCCTGGAGTGTATCGAGCTCCTACAATGAGCAGTTCTTC.

This clonotype was observed many times. This chain uses TRBV19 with TRBJ2-7; tentative D call: TRBD1 (5 bases). Looked up from germline, CDR1 is LNHDA and CDR2 is SQIVND (reference sequence). Trimming removed 5 bases at V and 6 bases at J, with 20 bases between. This CDR3 comprises 15 residues. CDR3 sequence (DNA): TGTGCCAGTAGTTTCGCAGGGTTTGATCTCTCCGAGCAGTACTTC. Translation: CASSFAGFDLSEQYF.

This clonotype was seen more than once but under ten times. The V gene is TRBV2, the J gene TRBJ2-3; TRBD1 matches at 11 bases. V lost 5 bases, J lost 4 bases, and 5 bases stayed unmatched. This CDR3 region has 15 residues. CDR1 SNHLY and CDR2 FYNNEI come from the germline V gene. The CDR3 DNA sequence: TGTGCCAGCAGTCAGGGACAGGGGGTCGCAGATACGCAGTATTTT. Residues: CASSQGQGVADTQYF.

There are a few counts of this clonotype. V gene TRBV18 combines with J gene TRBJ2-7; 7 bases agree with TRBD2. Germline values: CDR1 KGHSH, CDR2 LQKENI. This CDR3 region has 13 residues. V was clipped by 7 bases and J by 2 bases; unmatched bases: 5. The CDR3 region is CASFRDYAYEQYF. The DNA of the CDR3 is TGTGCCAGCTTTCGGGACTATGCCTACGAGCAGTACTTC.

V usage is TRBV7-8 and J usage is TRBJ2-2; the D gene is possibly TRBD2 (6 bases). The germline gives CDR1 SGHVS, CDR2 FQNEAQ. This CDR3 has 15 residues. V lost 1 base and J 3 bases, leaving 9 bases between the germline ends. The CDR3 bases are TGTGCCAGCAGCTTAGTTCGCGGGGACACCGGGGAGCTGTTTTTT. Translation gives CASSLVRGDTGELFF. Full variable domain (outside the CDR3, taken from reference TRBV7-8 and TRBJ2-2): GAGVSQSPRYKVAKRGQDVALRCDPISGHVSLFWYQQALGQGPEFLTYFQNEAQLDKSGLPSDRFFAERPEGSVSTLKIQRTQQEDSAVYLCASSLVRGDTGELFFGEGSRLTVL.

This clonotype was observed at least ten times. This chain uses TRBV20-1 with TRBJ2-1, with D maybe TRBD2 (5 bases). Germline CDR1 reads DFQATT; CDR2 reads SNEGSKA (reference sequence). The CDR3 has 12 amino acids. Trimming pared 0 bases from V and 7 bases from J, leaving 7 bases between. Here the CDR3 reads CSARDRGNEQFF. CDR3 coding DNA: TGCAGTGCTAGAGATAGAGGGAATGAGCAGTTCTTC.

This clonotype came up a few times. The chain is built from TRBV6-1 and TRBJ1-5, with D hard to call. Germline V gives CDR1 MNHNS, CDR2 SASEGT. Trimming took off 8 bases at V and 5 bases at J, with 13 bases between the two ends. The CDR3 extends over 13 amino acids. The CDR3 DNA reads TGTGCCAGCGAGGGAGCCATCGATCAGCCCCAGCATTTT. Encoded protein: CASEGAIDQPQHF.

The rearrangement joins TRBV7-2 to TRBJ2-1; 8 nucleotides align to TRBD2. This CDR3 has 19 amino acids. V shed 2 bases, J shed 2 bases, and the junction held 14 bases outside the gene matches. Germline V lookup: CDR1 SGHTA, CDR2 FQGNSA. The CDR3: CASSLNSRRPAGAYNEQFF. The CDR3 coding sequence is TGTGCCAGCAGCTTAAATAGTCGACGCCCAGCGGGAGCCTACAATGAGCAGTTCTTC.